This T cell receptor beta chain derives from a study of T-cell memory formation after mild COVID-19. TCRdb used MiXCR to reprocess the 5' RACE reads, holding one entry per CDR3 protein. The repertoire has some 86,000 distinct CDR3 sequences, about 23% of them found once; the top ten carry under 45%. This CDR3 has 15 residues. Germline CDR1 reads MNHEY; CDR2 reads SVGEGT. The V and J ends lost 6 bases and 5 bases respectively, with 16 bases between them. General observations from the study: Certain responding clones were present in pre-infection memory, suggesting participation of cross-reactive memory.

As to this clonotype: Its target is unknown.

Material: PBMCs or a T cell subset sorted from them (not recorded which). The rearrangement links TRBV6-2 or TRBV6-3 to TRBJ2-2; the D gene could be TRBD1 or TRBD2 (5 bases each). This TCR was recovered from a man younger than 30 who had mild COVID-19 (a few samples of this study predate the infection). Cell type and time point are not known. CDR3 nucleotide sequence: TGTGCCAGCAGCTCCGGGACGGTATGGACCGGGGAGCTGTTTTTT. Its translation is CASSSGTVWTGELFF.